These 8 T cell receptor beta chains were all obtained from the same sample, sequenced in a study of shared clonotypes between healthy human individuals. The assay was immunoSEQ multiplex PCR, and TCRdb's table has in-frame clones only and misses some. The sample gives over 300,000 clones, about nine tenths of which show up once; roughly 16% is in the top ten. The sequencing sample was made of memory CD8+ T cells sorted from blood. Stated subset: CD45RO+ cells pooled with CCR7-negative TemRA cells. These receptors originate from a man aged 18 to 29 in good health.

This rearrangement joins TRBV2 to TRBJ2-7; no reliable D call. CDR1 is SNHLY and CDR2 is FYNNEI in the germline V gene. The CDR3 length is 13 residues. With 1 base removed from V and 5 bases from J, the gap between germline ends came to 9 bases. As DNA, the CDR3 is TGTGCCAGCAGTGAAGAGGCCCGGGACGAGCAGTACTTC. The encoded protein is CASSEEARDEQYF.

The rearrangement joins TRBV6-1 to TRBJ2-7, with D uncertain. V shed 1 base and J shed 2 bases, with 6 bases lying between them. This CDR3 has 13 residues. Germline CDR1 and CDR2: MNHNS and SASEGT. CDR3 amino acids: CASSEGITYEQYF. CDR3 in DNA: TGTGCCAGCAGTGAAGGGATAACCTACGAGCAGTACTTC.

This clone was recorded only once. The CDR3 protein is CASRELVGGAGTEAFF. DNA for the CDR3: TGTGCCAGCAGAGAACTCGTGGGGGGCGCGGGAACTGAAGCTTTCTTT. This chain joins TRBV5-4 and TRBJ1-1; D perhaps matches TRBD1 (6 bases). This CDR3 has 16 amino acids. The V end was cut by 5 bases, the J end by 5 bases, with 22 bases between. The germline gives CDR1 SGHNT, CDR2 YYREEE (reference sequence).

This clone was observed a few times. The V and J genes are TRBV28 and TRBJ2-6; the match to TRBD1 covers 11 bases. Germline values: CDR1 MDHEN, CDR2 SYDVKM. CDR3 size: 19 residues. J gave up 2 bases and V 5 bases, and 11 bases lay outside the gene matches. CDR3 nucleotide sequence: TGTGCCAGCAGTCCATTTGATGGACAGGGGGCGCCTGGGGCCAACGTCCTGACTTTC. Amino acids: CASSPFDGQGAPGANVLTF.

The gene calls are TRBV5-4 and TRBJ2-7; perhaps TRBD1 as D (6 bases). This CDR3 has 16 amino acids. Trimming stripped 4 bases from V and 6 bases from J, with 23 bases between. CDR1 is SGHNT, CDR2 YYREEE, per germline (reference sequence). The CDR3 sequence: CASSPDTGYRPGEQYF. The CDR3 DNA reads as TGTGCCAGCAGCCCGGATACAGGGTACCGACCGGGCGAGCAGTACTTC.

This chain joins TRBV6-1 and TRBJ2-1; D not certain. CDR1 and CDR2 from the germline V gene are MNHNS and SASEGT. This CDR3 region has 12 residues. Trimming took 8 bases from V and 8 from J, leaving 13 bases between them. This CDR3 is CASQKIPDEQFF. The CDR3 DNA follows: TGTGCCAGCCAAAAGATCCCTGATGAGCAGTTCTTC.

The genes are TRBV11-2 and TRBJ1-2, with D uncertain. This CDR3 spans 12 amino acids. Germline CDR1 reads SGHAT; CDR2 reads FQNNGV. V gave up 5 bases and J gave up 8 bases, with 12 bases separating them. DNA for the CDR3: TGTGCCAGCAGCCACCTCGGGAACGGCTACACCTTC. Its protein product is CASSHLGNGYTF.

The gene calls are TRBV6-5 and TRBJ2-1; D is unclear. V lost 6 bases, J lost 3 bases, and 15 bases lay in between. Germline V CDR1 and CDR2: MNHEY, SVGAGI. The CDR3 has 15 amino acids. CDR3 protein: CASSLVRNGYNEQFF. The CDR3 nucleotides are TGTGCCAGCAGCCTAGTTCGGAACGGCTACAATGAGCAGTTCTTC.